Given below is one TCR beta chain in context. The data were produced by immunoSEQ multiplex PCR, yet TCRdb's version contains in-frame clones alone and is incomplete. The sample lists roughly 160,000 clones, around 83% occurring once. The source of the sample is a study of blood T cell repertoires in COVID-19. Germline lookup yields CDR1 SGHTA and CDR2 FQGTGA. V lost 4 bases, J lost 7 bases, and 14 bases lay in between. This CDR3 is built from 14 residues. This rearrangement joins TRBV7-3 to TRBJ2-1, with D perhaps TRBD2 (6 bases). The sample taken for sequencing was peripheral blood. The source of this sequence is a woman aged 45 to 65 with COVID-19, enrolled during active disease. The CDR3 is CASSSRDWGNEQFF. The CDR3 nucleotides are TGTGCCAGCAGCTCCCGGGACTGGGGAAATGAGCAGTTCTTC.